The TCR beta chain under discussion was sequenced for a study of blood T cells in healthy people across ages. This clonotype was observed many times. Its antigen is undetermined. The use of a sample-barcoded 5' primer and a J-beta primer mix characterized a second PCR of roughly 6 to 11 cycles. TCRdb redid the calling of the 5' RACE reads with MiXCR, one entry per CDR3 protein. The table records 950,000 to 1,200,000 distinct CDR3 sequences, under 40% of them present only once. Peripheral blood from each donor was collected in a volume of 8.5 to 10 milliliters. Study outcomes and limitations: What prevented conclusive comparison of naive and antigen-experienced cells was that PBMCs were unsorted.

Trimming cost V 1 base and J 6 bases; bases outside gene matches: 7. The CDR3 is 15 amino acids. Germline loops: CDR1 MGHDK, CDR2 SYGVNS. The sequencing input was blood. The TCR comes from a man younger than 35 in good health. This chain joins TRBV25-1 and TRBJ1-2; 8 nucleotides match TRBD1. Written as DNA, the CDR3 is TGTGCCAGCAGTGAATTCCGGACAGGGAGCGATGGCTACACCTTC. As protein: CASSEFRTGSDGYTF.